This T cell receptor beta chain was captured in a study of blood T cell repertoires in COVID-19. Looking at the study overall: Resolution of symptoms, clearance, or two negative PCRs was present in recovered Cohort 3 donors. Samples representing acute and convalescent COVID-19 were sourced from the United States, Italy and Spain.

The CDR3 extends over 15 amino acids. With 5 bases removed from V and 1 base from J, the gap between germline ends came to 12 bases. The germline V gene encodes CDR1 LNHDA and CDR2 SQIVND (reference sequence). Individuals drawn from about 26 US areas were roughly 18 to 100 years old. Authors' processing steps: For nucleated cells, counts were estimated from reference gene primer amplification. TCRdb's copy holds only in-frame clones and misses some; the assay was immunoSEQ multiplex PCR. From that table come the V and J calls and clone size; the DNA was used to work out D and trimming. Seen here are around 200,000 clones, about nine tenths observed once, and the top ten hold 3% to 3.5%.

This rearrangement joins TRBV19 to TRBJ2-1; D call uncertain. The TCR was taken from a woman between 45 and 65 years old in a cohort exposed to, infected with or recovered from COVID-19 (not recorded which). Sequencing used PBMCs or T cells enriched from blood (not recorded which). In DNA form, the CDR3 reads TGTGCCAGTAGTTTCGGGTTCGGGTCCTACAATGAGCAGTTCTTC. This translates into CASSFGFGSYNEQFF.